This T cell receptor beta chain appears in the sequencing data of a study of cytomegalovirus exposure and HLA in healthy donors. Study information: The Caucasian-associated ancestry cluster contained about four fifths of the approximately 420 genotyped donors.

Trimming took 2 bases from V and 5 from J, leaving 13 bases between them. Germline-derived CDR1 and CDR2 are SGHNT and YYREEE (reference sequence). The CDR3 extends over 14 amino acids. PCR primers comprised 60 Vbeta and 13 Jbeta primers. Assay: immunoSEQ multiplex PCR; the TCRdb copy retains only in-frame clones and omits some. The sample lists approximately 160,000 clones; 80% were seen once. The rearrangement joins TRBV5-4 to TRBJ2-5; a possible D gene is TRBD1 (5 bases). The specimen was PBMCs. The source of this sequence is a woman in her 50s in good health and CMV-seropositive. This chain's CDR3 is CASSLEAAGETQYF. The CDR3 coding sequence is TGTGCCAGCAGCTTAGAAGCCGCAGGGGAGACCCAGTACTTC.